The 6 T cell receptor beta chains reported below all come from one sample, sequenced in a study of shared clonotypes between healthy human individuals. The protocol was immunoSEQ multiplex PCR, while the TCRdb copy is restricted to in-frame clones and leaves out a portion. The sample shows 150,000 to 200,000 clones, approximately 70% of them seen only once. Material: memory CD4+ T cells sorted from blood. Regarding subset: CD45RA-negative fraction. Receptors originate from a man aged 30 to 45 in good health.

The count of this clone is one. The CDR3 DNA is TGTGCCAGCCAATCCAATTCAAACAGGGGACCAGGGGAGGCCCAGTACTTC. The encoded protein is CASQSNSNRGPGEAQYF. The genes are TRBV25-1 and TRBJ2-5, with D possibly being TRBD1 (7 bases). This CDR3 is 17 amino acids long. Germline CDR1 reads MGHDK; CDR2 reads SYGVNS. The V and J ends lost 8 bases and 9 bases respectively, with 31 bases between them. Full variable domain (rest looked up from reference TRBV25-1 and TRBJ2-5): EADIYQTPRYLVIGTGKKITLECSQTMGHDKMYWYQQDPGMELHLIHYSYGVNSTEKGDLSSESTVSRIRTEHFPLTLESARPSHTSQYLCASQSNSNRGPGEAQYFGPGTRLLVL.

The chain has TRBV5-1 and TRBJ1-2, with unresolved D. In germline, CDR1 is SGHRS, CDR2 YFSETQ. The CDR3 consists of 16 residues. The V and J ends lost 1 base and 6 bases respectively, with 19 bases between them. The DNA for the CDR3 is TGCGCCAGCAGCTTGCGTGGGGTTTTAAGTTCGGATGGCTACACCTTC. Translated: CASSLRGVLSSDGYTF.

This clone has just a few counts. The V gene is TRBV18, the J gene TRBJ2-3, with D uncertain. The CDR3 contains 12 residues. Germline-derived CDR1 and CDR2 are KGHSH and LQKENI. V lost 4 bases and J lost 7, with 9 bases in between. This chain's CDR3 is CASSLPGHTQYF. The CDR3 DNA reads as TGTGCCAGCTCACTACCAGGTCATACGCAGTATTTT.

The chain combines TRBV5-6 with TRBJ2-1, with 7 positions matching TRBD2. The CDR3 covers 17 residues. Germline V gives CDR1 SGHDT, CDR2 YYEEEE. Trimming cost V 0 bases and J 0 bases; bases outside gene matches: 6. This CDR3 is CASSLVGGGISYNEQFF. The CDR3 nucleotides read TGTGCCAGCAGCTTGGTTGGGGGAGGGATCTCCTACAATGAGCAGTTCTTC. The full variable domain, completed using reference TRBV5-6 and TRBJ2-1, is DAGVTQSPTHLIKTRGQQVTLRCSPKSGHDTVSWYQQALGQGPQFIFQYYEEEERQRGNFPDRFSGHQFPNYSSELNVNALLLGDSALYLCASSLVGGGISYNEQFFGPGTRLTVL.

The V call is TRBV5-4, the J call TRBJ2-7; D perhaps matches TRBD2 (5 bases). V gave up 0 bases and J gave up 1 base, with 8 bases separating them. CDR3 length: 14 amino acids. The germline gives CDR1 SGHNT, CDR2 YYREEE (reference sequence). CDR3 nucleotides: TGTGCCAGCAGCTTGGCCCGGGGATCCTACGAGCAGTACTTC. Amino acids: CASSLARGSYEQYF.

V and J are TRBV11-3 and TRBJ2-2, with D unclear. Deletions cut 5 bases from V and 0 bases from J, with 7 bases between. The CDR3 consists of 14 residues. Germline V gene lookup returns CDR1 SGHNT and CDR2 YENEEA. CDR3 amino acids: CASSPAANTGELFF. In DNA form, the CDR3 reads TGTGCCAGCAGCCCCGCAGCGAACACCGGGGAGCTGTTTTTT.